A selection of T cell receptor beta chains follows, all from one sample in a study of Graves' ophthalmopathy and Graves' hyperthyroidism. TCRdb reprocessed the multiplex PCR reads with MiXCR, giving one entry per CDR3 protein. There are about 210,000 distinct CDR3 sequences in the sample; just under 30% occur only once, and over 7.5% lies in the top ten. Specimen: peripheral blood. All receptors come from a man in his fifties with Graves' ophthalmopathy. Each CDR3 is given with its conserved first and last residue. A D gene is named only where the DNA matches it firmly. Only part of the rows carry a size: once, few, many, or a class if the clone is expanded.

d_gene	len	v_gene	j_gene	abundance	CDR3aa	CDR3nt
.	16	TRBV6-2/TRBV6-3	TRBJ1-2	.	CASSYQWFAAGGGYTF	TGTGCCAGCAGTTACCAATGGTTCGCTGCTGGAGGTGGCTACACCTTC
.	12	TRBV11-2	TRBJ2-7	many	CASRHTSSEQYF	TGTGCCAGCAGACACACTAGTAGCGAGCAGTACTTC
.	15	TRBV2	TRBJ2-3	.	CASSEDRIHGDTQYF	TGTGCCAGCAGTGAAGACAGGATCCATGGAGATACGCAGTATTTT
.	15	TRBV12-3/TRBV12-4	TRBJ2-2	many	CASSPWGGPTGELFF	TGTGCCAGCAGTCCGTGGGGAGGACCCACCGGGGAGCTGTTTTTT
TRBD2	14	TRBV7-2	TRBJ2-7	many	CASSLLAGGVEQYF	TGTGCCAGCAGCTTACTAGCGGGAGGGGTCGAGCAGTACTTC
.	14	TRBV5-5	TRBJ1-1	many	CASFQAKPNTEAFF	TGTGCCAGCTTTCAAGCTAAACCAAACACTGAAGCTTTCTTT
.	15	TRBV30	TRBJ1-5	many	CAWSVAGAANQPQHF	TGTGCCTGGAGTGTCGCCGGGGCCGCTAATCAGCCCCAGCATTTT
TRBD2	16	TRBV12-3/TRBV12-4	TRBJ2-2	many	CASNPLAGVGTGELFF	TGTGCCAGCAATCCTCTAGCGGGAGTGGGGACCGGGGAGCTGTTTTTT
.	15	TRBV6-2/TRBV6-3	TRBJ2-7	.	CASSIERMSSYEQYF	TGTGCCAGCAGCATCGAGCGGATGAGCTCCTACGAGCAGTACTTC
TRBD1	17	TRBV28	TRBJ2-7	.	CASSFPMEPGTGNEQYF	TGTGCCAGCAGCTTCCCCATGGAGCCGGGGACAGGGAACGAGCAGTACTTC
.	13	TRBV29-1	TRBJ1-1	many	CSGVVQRNTEAFF	TGCAGCGGGGTGGTACAACGGAACACTGAAGCTTTCTTT
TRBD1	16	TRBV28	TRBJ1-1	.	CASSSGTGTSNTEAFF	TGTGCCAGCAGCTCCGGGACAGGGACTTCTAACACTGAAGCTTTCTTT
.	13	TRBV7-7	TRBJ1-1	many	CASSTNRNTEAFF	TGTGCTAGCAGCACCAACAGGAACACTGAAGCTTTCTTT
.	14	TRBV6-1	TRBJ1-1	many	CASSARSMNTEAFF	TGTGCCAGCAGTGCGAGGAGCATGAACACTGAAGCTTTCTTT
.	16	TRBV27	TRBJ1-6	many	CASSFRQPPLNSPLHF	TGTGCCAGCAGTTTTAGGCAGCCGCCTCTTAATTCACCCCTCCACTTT
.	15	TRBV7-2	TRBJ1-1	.	CASSLWGRQNTEAFF	TGTGCCAGCAGCTTATGGGGGCGGCAGAACACTGAAGCTTTCTTT
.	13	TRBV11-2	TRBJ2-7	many	CASSLGTTYEQYF	TGTGCCAGCAGCTTAGGCACAACCTACGAGCAGTACTTC
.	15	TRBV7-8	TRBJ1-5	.	CASSPDEGMDQPQHF	TGTGCCAGCAGTCCAGACGAAGGTATGGATCAGCCCCAGCATTTT
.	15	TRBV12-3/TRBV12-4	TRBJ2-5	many	CASSSSERPGETQYF	TGTGCCAGCAGTTCCTCTGAGCGGCCGGGGGAGACCCAGTACTTC
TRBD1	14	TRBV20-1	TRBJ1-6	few	CSANQGQGSSPLHF	TGCAGTGCTAATCAGGGACAGGGAAGTTCACCCCTCCACTTT
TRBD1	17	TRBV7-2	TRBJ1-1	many	CASRGAPDRGRMPEAFF	TGTGCCAGCAGAGGGGCCCCGGACAGGGGGCGAATGCCTGAAGCTTTCTTT
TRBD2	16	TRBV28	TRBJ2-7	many	CASSFPLAGYSYEQYF	TGTGCCAGCAGTTTTCCACTAGCGGGGTACTCCTACGAGCAGTACTTC
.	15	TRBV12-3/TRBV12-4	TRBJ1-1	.	CASSYRVRYNTEAFF	TGTGCCAGCAGTTACAGGGTGCGGTATAACACTGAAGCTTTCTTT
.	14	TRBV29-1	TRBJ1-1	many	CSVGVLGENTEAFF	TGCAGCGTTGGGGTTTTGGGGGAGAACACTGAAGCTTTCTTT
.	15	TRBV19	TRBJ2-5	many	CASQGRASGRETQYF	TGTGCCAGCCAAGGGCGGGCTAGTGGGAGAGAGACCCAGTACTTC
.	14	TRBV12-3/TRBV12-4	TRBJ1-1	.	CASSPRIMNTEAFF	TGTGCCAGCAGTCCTCGGATTATGAACACTGAAGCTTTCTTT
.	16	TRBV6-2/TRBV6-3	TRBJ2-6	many	CASSYGQTSGANVLTF	TGTGCCAGCAGTTACGGACAGACCTCTGGGGCCAACGTCCTGACTTTC
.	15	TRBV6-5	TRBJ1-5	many	CASSSVTASNQPQHF	TGTGCCAGCAGTTCAGTCACAGCGTCCAATCAGCCCCAGCATTTT
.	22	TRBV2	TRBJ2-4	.	CASSEDAHQRGYFGPGKNIQYF	.
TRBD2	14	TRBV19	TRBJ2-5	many	CASGAGGGQETQYF	TGTGCCAGTGGAGCCGGCGGGGGCCAAGAGACCCAGTACTTC
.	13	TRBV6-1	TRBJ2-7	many	CASSEAGTYEQYF	TGTGCCAGCAGTGAAGCGGGGACCTACGAGCAGTACTTC
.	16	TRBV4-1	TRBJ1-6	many	CASSQITGRLNSPLHF	TGCGCCAGCAGCCAGATAACGGGACGGCTTAATTCACCCCTCCACTTT
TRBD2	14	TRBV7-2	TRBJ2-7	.	CVSRASGGSYEQYF	TGTGTCAGCAGGGCTAGCGGAGGATCCTACGAGCAGTACTTC
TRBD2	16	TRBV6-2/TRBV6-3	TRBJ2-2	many	CASSPSVGSGIGELFF	TGTGCCAGCAGCCCTAGTGTAGGCAGCGGGATCGGGGAGCTGTTTTTT
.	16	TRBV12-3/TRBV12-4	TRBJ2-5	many	CASSQLPRGGGETQYF	TGTGCCAGCAGTCAATTACCCCGGGGAGGAGGTGAGACCCAGTACTTC
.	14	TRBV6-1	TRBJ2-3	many	CASSEGRDTDTQYF	TGTGCCAGCAGTGAGGGACGGGACACAGATACGCAGTATTTT
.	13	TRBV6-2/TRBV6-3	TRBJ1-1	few	CASTLPKGGEAFF	TGTGCCAGCACCCTGCCGAAGGGAGGTGAAGCTTTCTTT
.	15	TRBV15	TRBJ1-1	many	CATSSQALLSGVAFF	TGTGCCACCAGCAGCCAGGCTCTATTGTCCGGGGTCGCTTTCTTT
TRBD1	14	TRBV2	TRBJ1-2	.	CASSPQGDSYGYTF	TGTGCCAGCAGTCCCCAGGGGGATAGCTATGGCTACACCTTC
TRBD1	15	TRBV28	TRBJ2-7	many	CASSSGPGGPYEQYF	TGTGCCAGCAGTAGCGGGCCAGGGGGCCCCTACGAGCAGTACTTC
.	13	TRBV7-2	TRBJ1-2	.	CASSPGARYGYTF	TGTGCCAGCAGCCCGGGGGCGAGATATGGCTACACCTTC
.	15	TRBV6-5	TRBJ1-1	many	CASSYSIQGSTEAFF	TGTGCCAGCAGTTACTCGATCCAGGGGTCCACTGAAGCTTTCTTT
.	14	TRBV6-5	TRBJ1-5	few	CASSWDPQRQPQHF	TGTGCCAGCAGTTGGGACCCTCAACGTCAGCCCCAGCATTTT
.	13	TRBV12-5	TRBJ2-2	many	CASGQGIDGELFF	TGTGCTTCTGGGCAGGGAATCGACGGGGAGCTGTTTTTT
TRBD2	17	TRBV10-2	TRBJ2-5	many	CASRGLAGGPREETQYF	TGCGCCAGCAGGGGACTAGCGGGAGGGCCTCGAGAAGAGACCCAGTACTTC
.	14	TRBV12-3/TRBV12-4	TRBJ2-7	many	CASSFRQGRNEQYF	TGTGCCAGCAGTTTTCGGCAGGGGAGGAACGAGCAGTACTTC
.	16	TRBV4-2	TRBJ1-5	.	CASSQEDGGRRQPQHF	TGTGCCAGCAGCCAAGAGGACGGGGGAAGACGACAGCCCCAGCATTTT
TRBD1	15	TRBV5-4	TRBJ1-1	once	CASSLLQGASTEAFF	TGTGCCAGCAGCTTACTACAGGGGGCGAGTACTGAAGCTTTCTTT
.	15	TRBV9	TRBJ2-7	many	CASSVSSVGGSEQYF	TGTGCCAGCAGCGTCAGTTCAGTCGGCGGATCCGAGCAGTACTTC
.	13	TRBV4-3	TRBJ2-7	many	CASSAPGSYEQYF	TGCGCCAGCAGCGCCCCGGGCAGCTACGAGCAGTACTTC
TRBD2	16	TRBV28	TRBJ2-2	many	CASSTGLAGFTGELFF	TGTGCCAGCAGCACCGGACTAGCGGGATTTACCGGGGAGCTGTTTTTT
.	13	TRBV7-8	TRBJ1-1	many	CASSLALQGEAFF	TGTGCCAGCAGCTTAGCTCTTCAGGGTGAAGCTTTCTTT
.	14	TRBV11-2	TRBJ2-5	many	CASSHPLGVETQYF	TGTGCCAGCAGCCACCCCCTGGGGGTGGAGACCCAGTACTTC
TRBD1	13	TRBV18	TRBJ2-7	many	CASSPGQDYEQYF	TGTGCCAGCTCACCGGGACAGGACTACGAGCAGTACTTC